This TCR beta chain was profiled in a study of a mutant IDH1 vaccine in newly diagnosed glioma. Comments on this clone: The antigen is unknown.

Sequencing used immunoSEQ multiplex PCR; TCRdb keeps in-frame clones, though not all of them. The data show about 55,000 clones, about 80% seen once. V was clipped by 7 bases and J by 7 bases; unmatched bases: 10. The CDR3 runs 15 residues. Germline lookup yields CDR1 MNHNS and CDR2 SASEGT. Time point meaning: week 23, last vaccination. Doses comprised 300 ug of mutant IDH1 20-mer peptide each, plus topical imiquimod. The sequenced sample was PBMCs, obtained from a glioma patient whose treatment included an IDH1 peptide vaccine. This TCR was sampled from a man aged 40-55 years with glioma. The J gene is TRBJ2-2, the V gene TRBV6-1; 9 bases agree with TRBD1. CDR3 amino acids: CASNRQGVARGELFF. The CDR3 coding sequence is TGTGCCAGCAACCGACAGGGGGTGGCGCGCGGGGAGCTGTTTTTT.